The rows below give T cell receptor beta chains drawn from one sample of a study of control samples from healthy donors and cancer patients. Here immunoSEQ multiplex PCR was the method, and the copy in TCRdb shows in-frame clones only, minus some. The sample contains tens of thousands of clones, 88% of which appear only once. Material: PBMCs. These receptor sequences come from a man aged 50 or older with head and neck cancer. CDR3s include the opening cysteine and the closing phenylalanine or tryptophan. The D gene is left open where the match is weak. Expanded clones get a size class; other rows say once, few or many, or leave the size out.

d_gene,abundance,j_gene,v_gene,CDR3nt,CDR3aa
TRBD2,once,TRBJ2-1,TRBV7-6,TGTGCCAGCAGCGATAGCGGGAGCTCCTACAATGAGCAGTTCTTC,CASSDSGSSYNEQFF
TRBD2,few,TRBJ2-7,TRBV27,TGTGCCAGCGCCGAACTCGGACTAGCGGGATCTTACGAGCAGTACTTC,CASAELGLAGSYEQYF
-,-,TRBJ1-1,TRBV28,TGTGCCACAAGACTGCCAGTCGACACTGAAGCTTTCTTT,CATRLPVDTEAFF
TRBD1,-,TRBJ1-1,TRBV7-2,TGTGCCAGCAGCCGGGACAGGGGATCTGAAGCTTTCTTT,CASSRDRGSEAFF
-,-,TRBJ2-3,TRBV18,TGTGCCAGCTCACCACCGTTGACCCTAGGAGGGTTATCAGATACGCAGTATTTT,CASSPPLTLGGLSDTQYF
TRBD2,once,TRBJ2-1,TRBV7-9,TGTGCCAGCAGCCCCCGGGACTACCTTGAGCAGTTCTTC,CASSPRDYLEQFF
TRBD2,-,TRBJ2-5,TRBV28,TGTGCCAGCAGGTGGGAGGGACTACAAGAGACCCAGTACTTC,CASRWEGLQETQYF
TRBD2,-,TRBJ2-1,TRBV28,TGTGCCAGCAGTCCCCTCGTGGCGGGAGGGGGCAATGAGCAGTTCTTC,CASSPLVAGGGNEQFF
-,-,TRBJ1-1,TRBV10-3,TGTGCCATCATGGCGGGAGGGAAGAACACTGAAGCTTTCTTT,CAIMAGGKNTEAFF
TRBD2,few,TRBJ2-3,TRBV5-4,TGTGCCAGCAGCGGCACCGGGACTAGCGGATTCGCAGATACGCAGTATTTT,CASSGTGTSGFADTQYF
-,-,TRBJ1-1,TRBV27,TGTGCCAGCAGTTTATCGGACGGCACTGAAGCTTTCTTT,CASSLSDGTEAFF
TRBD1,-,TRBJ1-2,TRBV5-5,TGTGCCAGCAGCCAGGCTACAGGGGTCGCGGGCTACACCTTC,CASSQATGVAGYTF
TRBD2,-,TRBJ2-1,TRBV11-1,TGTGCCAGCAGCTTACTGAGCGGGGTGGGGGATGAGCAGTTCTTC,CASSLLSGVGDEQFF
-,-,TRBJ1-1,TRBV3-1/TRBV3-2,TGTGCCAGCAGCCAGGGGCGAGAAGCTTTCTTT,CASSQGREAFF
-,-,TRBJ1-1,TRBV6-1,TGTGCCAGCAGTGAATCTCCTACAGGCAGAAACACTGAAGCTTTCTTT,CASSESPTGRNTEAFF
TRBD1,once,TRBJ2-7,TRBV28,TGTGCCAGCAGCCACGACAGGGCGGACTCCAATTGGCCGTACGAGCAGTACTTC,CASSHDRADSNWPYEQYF
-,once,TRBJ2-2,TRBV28,TGTGCCAGCAGGGGGGCTACGAACACCGGGGAGCTGTTTTTT,CASRGATNTGELFF
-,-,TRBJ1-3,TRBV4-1,TGCGCCAGCAGCCATTCGGGGATTAGGGACACCATATATTTT,CASSHSGIRDTIYF
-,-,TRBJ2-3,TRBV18,TGTGCCAGCTCACCTCGGGGGCGCGCAGATACGCAGTATTTT,CASSPRGRADTQYF
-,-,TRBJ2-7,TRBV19,TGTGCCAGTAGTATAGAGGCAGTCACCTACGAGCAGTACTTC,CASSIEAVTYEQYF
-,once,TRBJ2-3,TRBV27,TGTGCCAGCAGTTTATCCCTACAAGTCACAGATACGCAGTATTTT,CASSLSLQVTDTQYF
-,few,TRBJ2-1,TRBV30,TGTGCCTGGAGCCTCAGGGGACTCAGCTCCTACAATGAGCAGTTCTTC,CAWSLRGLSSYNEQFF
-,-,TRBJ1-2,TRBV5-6,TGTGCCAGCAGCCCATGGCCGGGGGACTATGGCTACACCTTC,CASSPWPGDYGYTF
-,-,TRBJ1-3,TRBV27,TGTGCCAGCAGTTTATCGTTCAGCTCCGGGAACACCATATATTTT,CASSLSFSSGNTIYF
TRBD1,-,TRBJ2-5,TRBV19,TGTGCCAGTAGTAGCCAGGGGGTGACACAAGAGACCCAGTACTTC,CASSSQGVTQETQYF
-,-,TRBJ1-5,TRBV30,TGTGCCTGGAGTACATATAGCAATCAGCCCCAGCATTTT,CAWSTYSNQPQHF
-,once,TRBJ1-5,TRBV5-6,TGTGCCAGCAGCTTGGGCGGGGGTAACAATCAGCCCCAGCATTTT,CASSLGGGNNQPQHF
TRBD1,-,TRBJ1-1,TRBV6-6,TGTGCCAGCGAAATCGGGACAGTGAACACTGAAGCTTTCTTT,CASEIGTVNTEAFF
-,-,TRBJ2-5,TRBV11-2,TGTGCCAGCAGCTTAACTGGTTGGGAGACCCAGTACTTC,CASSLTGWETQYF
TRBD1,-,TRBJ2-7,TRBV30,TGTGCCTGGAGCCGGGACAGCTTCCGATCTGAGCAGTACTTC,CAWSRDSFRSEQYF
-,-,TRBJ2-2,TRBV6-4,TGTGCCAGCAGCGAGAGAGGCGGGGAGCTGTTTTTT,CASSERGGELFF
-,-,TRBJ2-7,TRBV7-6,TGTGCCAGCAGCTTAGTAGCGGAATCGAAGTACGAGCAGTACTTC,CASSLVAESKYEQYF
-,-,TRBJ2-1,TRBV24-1,TGTGCCACCAGTGACCCTACTAGCCCCAATGAGCAGTTCTTC,CATSDPTSPNEQFF
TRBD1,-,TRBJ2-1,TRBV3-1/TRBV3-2,TGTGCCAGCAGCCAAGGTGGGCAGGGGGCGCAGAATGAGCAGTTCTTC,CASSQGGQGAQNEQFF
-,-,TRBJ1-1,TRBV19,TGTGCCACCTCCGAGCTGAACACTGAAGCTTTCTTT,CATSELNTEAFF
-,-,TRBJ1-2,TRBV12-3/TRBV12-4,TGTGCCAGCAGCCCGGCTTCCGTCGATGGCTACACCTTC,CASSPASVDGYTF
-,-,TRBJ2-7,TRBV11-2,TGTGCCAGCAGCAGGAACTACGAGCAGTACTTC,CASSRNYEQYF
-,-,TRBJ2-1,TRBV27,TGTGCCAGCAGGGCCTCTGGCGGCTCCTACAATGAGCAGTTCTTC,CASRASGGSYNEQFF
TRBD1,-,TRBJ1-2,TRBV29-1,TGCAGCGTTGAAGATGCTAGGACAGGGGGGTATGGCTACACCTTC,CSVEDARTGGYGYTF
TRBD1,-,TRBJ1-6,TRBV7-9,TGTGCCAGCAGCGCGAGACAGGGGCCCCCCTATAATTCACCCCTCCACTTT,CASSARQGPPYNSPLHF
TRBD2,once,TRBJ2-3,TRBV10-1,TGCGCCAGCCGACCGGGACTAGCACCATCCGATACGCAGTATTTT,CASRPGLAPSDTQYF
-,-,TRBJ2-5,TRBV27,TGTGCCAGCAGCTTGGGGGCCGGGGTCATCGAGACCCAGTACTTC,CASSLGAGVIETQYF
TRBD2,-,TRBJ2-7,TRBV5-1,TGCGCCAGCAGCCCGGGAGGACGGACGAACTCCTACGAGCAGTACTTC,CASSPGGRTNSYEQYF
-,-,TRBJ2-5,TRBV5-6,TGTGCCAGCAGCTTGGCCGGTCTAGCCTCAGAGACCCAGTACTTC,CASSLAGLASETQYF
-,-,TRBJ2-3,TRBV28,TGTGCCAGCAGACCCACTGGCTCAGATACGCAGTATTTT,CASRPTGSDTQYF
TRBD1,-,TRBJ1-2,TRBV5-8,TGTGCCAGCAGGATTCCGGGACAGGGTGACTATGGCTACACCTTC,CASRIPGQGDYGYTF